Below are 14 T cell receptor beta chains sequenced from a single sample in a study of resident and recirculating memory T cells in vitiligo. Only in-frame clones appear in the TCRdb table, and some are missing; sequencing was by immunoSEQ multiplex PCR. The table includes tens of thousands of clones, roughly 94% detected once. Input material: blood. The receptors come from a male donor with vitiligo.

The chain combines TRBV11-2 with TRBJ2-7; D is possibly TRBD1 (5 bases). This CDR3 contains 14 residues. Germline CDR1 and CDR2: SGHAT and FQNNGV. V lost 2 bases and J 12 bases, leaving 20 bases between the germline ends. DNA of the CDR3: TGTGCCAGCAGCTTAATACGAGGATGGCAGGGCATGTACTTC. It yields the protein CASSLIRGWQGMYF.

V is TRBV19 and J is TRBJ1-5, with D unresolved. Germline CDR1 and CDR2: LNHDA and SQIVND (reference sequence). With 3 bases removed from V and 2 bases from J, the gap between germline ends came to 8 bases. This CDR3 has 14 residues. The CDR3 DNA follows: TGTGCCAGTAGTATCCAAACAGGCAATCAGCCCCAGCATTTT. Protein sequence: CASSIQTGNQPQHF.

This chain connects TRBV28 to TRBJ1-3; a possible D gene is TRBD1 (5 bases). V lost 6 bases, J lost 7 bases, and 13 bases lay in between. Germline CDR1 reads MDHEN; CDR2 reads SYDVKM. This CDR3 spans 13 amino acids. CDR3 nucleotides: TGTGCCAGCAGCCCCCCAGGGTGGAACACCATATATTTT. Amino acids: CASSPPGWNTIYF.

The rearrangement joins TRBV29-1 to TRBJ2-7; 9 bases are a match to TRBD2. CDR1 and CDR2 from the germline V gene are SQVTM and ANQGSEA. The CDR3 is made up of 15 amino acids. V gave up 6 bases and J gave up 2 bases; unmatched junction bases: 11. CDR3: CSVVGPQREAYEQYF. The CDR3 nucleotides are TGCAGCGTGGTGGGGCCTCAGCGGGAGGCCTACGAGCAGTACTTC.

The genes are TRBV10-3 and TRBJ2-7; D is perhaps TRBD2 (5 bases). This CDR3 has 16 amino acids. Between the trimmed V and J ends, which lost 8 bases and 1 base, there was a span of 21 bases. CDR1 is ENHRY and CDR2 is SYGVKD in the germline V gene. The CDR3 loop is CAISKRAGGDSYEQYF. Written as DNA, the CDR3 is TGTGCCATCTCAAAGAGGGCAGGTGGGGATTCCTACGAGCAGTACTTC.

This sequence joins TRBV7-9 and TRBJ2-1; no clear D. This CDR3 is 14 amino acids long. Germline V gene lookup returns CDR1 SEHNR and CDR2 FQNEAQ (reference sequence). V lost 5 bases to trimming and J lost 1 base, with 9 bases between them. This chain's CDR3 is CASSPSSSYNEQFF. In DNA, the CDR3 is TGTGCCAGCAGCCCGTCTAGTTCCTACAATGAGCAGTTCTTC.

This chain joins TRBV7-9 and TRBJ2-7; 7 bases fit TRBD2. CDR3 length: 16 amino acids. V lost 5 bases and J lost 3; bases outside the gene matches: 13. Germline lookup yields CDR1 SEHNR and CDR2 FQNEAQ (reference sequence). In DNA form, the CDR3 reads TGTGCCAGCAGCCCGGTGGGACTAACAACCAACTACGAGCAGTACTTC. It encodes CASSPVGLTTNYEQYF.

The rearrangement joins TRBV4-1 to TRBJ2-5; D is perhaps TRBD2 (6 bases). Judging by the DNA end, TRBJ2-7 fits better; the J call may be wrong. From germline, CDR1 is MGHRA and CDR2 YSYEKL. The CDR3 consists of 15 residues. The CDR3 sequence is CASSQVTRSGNEQYF. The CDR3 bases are TGCGCCAGCAGCCAAGTGACTAGAAGTGGGAACGAGCAGTACTTC.

Here the CDR3 reads CAWSRVGGRGGYTF. The CDR3 DNA reads TGTGCCTGGAGTCGCGTGGGGGGGCGTGGGGGCTACACCTTC. J is TRBJ1-2 and V is TRBV30; D possibly corresponds to TRBD1 (6 bases). Germline V gene data show CDR1 as GTSNPN and CDR2 as SVGIG (reference sequence). The V end lost 2 bases, the J end lost 8 bases, and 18 bases lay between the germline ends. The CDR3 sequence is 14 residues long.

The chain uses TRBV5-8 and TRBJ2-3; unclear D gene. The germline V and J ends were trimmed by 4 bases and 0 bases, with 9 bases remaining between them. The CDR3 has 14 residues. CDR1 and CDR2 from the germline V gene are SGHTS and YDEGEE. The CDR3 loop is CASSAHWSTDTQYF. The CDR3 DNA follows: TGTGCCAGCAGCGCGCACTGGAGCACAGATACGCAGTATTTT.

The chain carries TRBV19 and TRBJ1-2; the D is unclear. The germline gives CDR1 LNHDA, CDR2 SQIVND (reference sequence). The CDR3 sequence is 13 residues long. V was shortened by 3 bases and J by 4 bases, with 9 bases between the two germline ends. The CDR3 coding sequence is TGTGCCAGTAGTATGCGGGCCAGCTATGGCTACACCTTC. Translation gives CASSMRASYGYTF.

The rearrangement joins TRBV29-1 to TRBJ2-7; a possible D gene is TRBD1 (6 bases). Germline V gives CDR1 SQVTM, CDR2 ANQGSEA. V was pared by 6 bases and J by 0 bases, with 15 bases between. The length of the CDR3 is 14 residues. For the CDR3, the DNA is TGCAGCGTCGATACAGGGCTCCTCTCCTACGAGCAGTACTTC. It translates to CSVDTGLLSYEQYF.

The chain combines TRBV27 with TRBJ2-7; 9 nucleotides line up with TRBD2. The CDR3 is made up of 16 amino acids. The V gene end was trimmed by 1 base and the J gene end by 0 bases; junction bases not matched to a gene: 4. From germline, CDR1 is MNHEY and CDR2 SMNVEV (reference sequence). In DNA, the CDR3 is TGTGCCAGCAGTTTATTAGCGGGAGCCACCTCCTACGAGCAGTACTTC. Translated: CASSLLAGATSYEQYF.

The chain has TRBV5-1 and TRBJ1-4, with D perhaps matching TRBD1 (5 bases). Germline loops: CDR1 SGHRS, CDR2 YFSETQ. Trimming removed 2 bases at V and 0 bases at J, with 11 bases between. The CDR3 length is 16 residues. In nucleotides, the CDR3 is TGCGCCAGCAGCTTCCAGGGAGGTGCAACTAATGAAAAACTGTTTTTT. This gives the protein CASSFQGGATNEKLFF.